Listed here are 5 T cell receptor beta chains from one sample, sequenced in a study of cytomegalovirus exposure and HLA in healthy donors. The study ran its PCR with 60 Vbeta and 13 Jbeta primers. The protocol was immunoSEQ multiplex PCR, while the TCRdb copy is restricted to in-frame clones and leaves out a portion. The sample includes about 120,000 clones, approximately 79% seen only once; the top ten take 15% to 20%. Sequencing was performed on PBMCs. These receptors were obtained from a man aged 45-65 years in good health and CMV-seropositive.

The gene calls are TRBV21-1 and TRBJ1-5; TRBD1 reflects the table's D call only, with no check against the DNA. TRBV21-1 is given as a pseudogene. This CDR3 is 17 amino acids long. CDR3 DNA: TGTGCCAGCAGCAAATCCGGGTGGTGGGGCAGGGGTCAGCCCCAGCATTTT. Translating it yields CASSKSGWWGRGQPQHF.

The rearrangement uses TRBV5-5 and TRBJ1-5, with D possibly TRBD1 on 5 matching bases. Trimming stripped 2 bases from V and 6 bases from J, with 12 bases between. The CDR3 spans 14 residues. Germline lookup yields CDR1 SGHKS and CDR2 YYEKEE (reference sequence). The CDR3 nucleotides read TGTGCCAGCAGCTTTTCACAGGAGGGTCAGCCCCAGCATTTT. It encodes CASSFSQEGQPQHF.

This chain joins TRBV7-2 and TRBJ2-5; D gene uncertain. The CDR3 extends over 11 amino acids. Trimming took off 5 bases at V and 4 bases at J, with 5 bases between the two ends. From germline, CDR1 is SGHTA and CDR2 FQGNSA. CDR3 DNA sequence: TGTGCCAGCAGCCCCCGAGAGACCCAGTACTTC. Amino acids: CASSPRETQYF.

The chain carries TRBV19 and TRBJ1-5; no reliable D call. The CDR3 loop spans 14 amino acids. The germline CDR1 and CDR2 sequences are LNHDA and SQIVND (reference sequence). Trimming removed 1 base at V and 4 bases at J, with 8 bases between. CDR3 nucleotides: TGTGCCAGTAGTATAGTGAGCGGGAATCAGCCCCAGCATTTT. It encodes CASSIVSGNQPQHF.

The chain recombines TRBV7-6 with TRBJ2-5; 15 bases match TRBD2. V was clipped by 5 bases and J by 4 bases; unmatched bases: 5. Germline CDR1 is SGHVS and CDR2 is FNYEAQ. This CDR3 comprises 16 residues. Here the CDR3 reads CASSPGLAGGGETQYF. For the CDR3, the DNA is TGTGCCAGCAGCCCCGGACTAGCGGGGGGGGGAGAGACCCAGTACTTC.